A selection of T cell receptor beta chains follows, all from one sample in a study of T cell responses to AZD1222 COVID-19 vaccine. The assay was immunoSEQ multiplex PCR, and TCRdb's table has in-frame clones only and misses some. Of roughly 93,000 clones in the sample, around 90% were seen once. The sequencing here drew on peripheral blood, taken 28 days after the second AZD1222 dose. Receptors originate from an adult who received the AZD1222 COVID-19 vaccine. Both conserved end residues are part of each CDR3. Each record gives: V gene, J gene, D gene, clone size, CDR3 DNA, CDR3 protein. A D gene is named only where the DNA matches it firmly. Clone sizes are given selectively: once, few, many, or a class where the clone is expanded.

TRBV7-3	TRBJ1-2	TRBD1	-	TGTGCCAGCAGCTTAGACAGGGGCTATGGCTACACCTTC	CASSLDRGYGYTF
TRBV6-1	TRBJ2-5	-	-	TGTGCCAGCAGTGAAAATCTGGTCCAAGAGACCCAGTACTTC	CASSENLVQETQYF
TRBV7-2	TRBJ2-1	-	few	TGTGCCAGCAGCTTAGCGGGCCCGGCAGGCACGTCACGGAATGAGCAGTTCTTC	CASSLAGPAGTSRNEQFF
TRBV24-1	TRBJ2-1	-	-	TGTGCCACCAGTGACTGGGGGCTTAATGAGCAGTTCTTC	CATSDWGLNEQFF
TRBV18	TRBJ2-1	-	-	TGTGCCAGCTCACCGGAAGGAACGGTCACAGAGCAGTTCTTC	CASSPEGTVTEQFF
TRBV5-1	TRBJ2-5	TRBD1	-	TGCGCCAGCAGCTTGGGGGGGACAGGGGATTTGGAGACCCAGTACTTC	CASSLGGTGDLETQYF
TRBV19	TRBJ1-5	TRBD1	few	TGTGCCAGTAGCGGACAGGGGCGAGGGGGTAAATATAGCAATCAGCCCCAGCATTTT	CASSGQGRGGKYSNQPQHF
TRBV12-3/TRBV12-4	TRBJ1-3	-	-	TGTGCCAGCAGTTATAGCTCTGGAAACACCATATATTTT	CASSYSSGNTIYF
TRBV5-1	TRBJ2-7	-	-	TGCGCCAGCAGCTCCTACGAAGAGCAGTACTTC	CASSSYEEQYF
TRBV27	TRBJ2-7	TRBD1	-	TGTGCCAGCAGAACCGGGACAGGGGGTGTCTACGAGCAGTACTTC	CASRTGTGGVYEQYF
TRBV28	TRBJ2-2	TRBD2	once	TGTGCCAGCAGTCCACCTCGGGGGGGGAACACCGGGGAGCTGTTTTTT	CASSPPRGGNTGELFF
TRBV7-8	TRBJ1-5	-	-	TGTGCCAGCAGCCTACTCTTCAGCAATCAGCCCCAGCATTTT	CASSLLFSNQPQHF
TRBV19	TRBJ1-2	-	-	TGTGCCAGTGGGATCCATGGCTATGGCTACACCTTC	CASGIHGYGYTF